The 10 T cell receptor beta chains below all came from one sample that was sequenced in a study of shared T cell receptors in the human thymus. Data came from immunoSEQ multiplex PCR; TCRdb stores just in-frame clones and leaves some out. The data contain approximately 580,000 clones, 75% to 85% of them singletons. The same sample was also used in a study of human thymus T cells.

Specimen: thymocytes. The source is a boy under two years old with a congenital heart defect.

The chain has TRBV27 and TRBJ2-7; 7 bases are a match to TRBD1. The V and J ends lost 6 bases and 2 bases, in that order; junction bases with no gene match: 4. The CDR3 totals 13 residues. Germline values: CDR1 MNHEY, CDR2 SMNVEV (reference sequence). The CDR3 DNA reads TGTGCCAGCAGCTATGACAGGGCCTACGAGCAGTACTTC. Protein: CASSYDRAYEQYF.

This sequence joins TRBV30 and TRBJ1-2, with 10 positions matching TRBD1. V trimming: 4 bases; J trimming: 5 bases; junction bases outside the gene matches: 7. Germline CDR1 is GTSNPN and CDR2 is SVGIG (reference sequence). This CDR3 contains 14 residues. Written as DNA, the CDR3 is TGTGCCTGGAAGGAGGGGACAGGGGCTTATGGCTACACCTTC. Its translation: CAWKEGTGAYGYTF.

The genes are TRBV14 and TRBJ2-1; TRBD2 aligns across 7 bases. Germline V gene lookup returns CDR1 SGHDN and CDR2 FVKESK. With 0 bases clipped from V and 2 bases from J, the junction kept 7 bases outside the gene matches. CDR3 length equals 17 residues. CDR3 amino acids: CASSQDMVAGPYNEQFF. CDR3 coding DNA: TGTGCCAGCAGCCAAGATATGGTAGCGGGCCCCTACAATGAGCAGTTCTTC.

The chain links TRBV15 to TRBJ2-1, with 11 bases that match TRBD2. Germline-derived CDR1 and CDR2 are LNHNV and YYDKDF (reference sequence). The CDR3 totals 15 residues. After removal of 7 bases from V and 6 bases from J, the junction contained 8 bases not matched to a gene. CDR3 amino acids: CATKNPGLAANEQFF. In DNA form, the CDR3 reads TGTGCCACCAAGAATCCGGGACTAGCGGCCAATGAGCAGTTCTTC. Together with reference TRBV15 and TRBJ2-1, the CDR3 gives the full variable domain: DAMVIQNPRYQVTQFGKPVTLSCSQTLNHNVMYWYQQKSSQAPKLLFHYYDKDFNNEADTPDNFQSRRPNTSFCFLDIRSPGLGDTAMYLCATKNPGLAANEQFFGPGTRLTVL.

The chain couples TRBV4-1 to TRBJ2-7; 11 bases agree with TRBD1. The germline V gene encodes CDR1 MGHRA and CDR2 YSYEKL. V lost 2 bases to trimming and J lost 2 bases; unmatched junction nucleotides: 5. This CDR3 has 16 amino acids. The CDR3 DNA follows: TGCGCCAGCAGCCAACCGGGACAGGGGGTAGCCTACGAGCAGTACTTC. Encoded protein: CASSQPGQGVAYEQYF.

This clone has only a few counts. The chain couples TRBV11-2 to TRBJ2-1; 8 positions agree with TRBD2. Germline V lookup: CDR1 SGHAT, CDR2 FQNNGV. The CDR3 runs 18 residues. Trimming at V came to 1 base and at J to 0 bases, leaving 8 bases not matched to a gene. CDR3 sequence: CASSLGSAGDFSYNEQFF. The DNA of the CDR3 is TGTGCCAGCAGCTTAGGATCAGCGGGAGACTTCTCCTACAATGAGCAGTTCTTC.

In its sample, this clone was seen once. V is TRBV5-1 and J is TRBJ2-4; TRBD2 matches 8 bases. The CDR3 has 17 residues. V dropped 0 bases and J dropped 1; count of bases not matched to a gene: 6. Germline V CDR1 and CDR2: SGHRS, YFSETQ. CDR3 coding DNA: TGCGCCAGCAGCTTGGGGACTAGCCTGGGGGCCAAAAACATTCAGTACTTC. Encoded protein: CASSLGTSLGAKNIQYF.

The CDR3 loop reads CATSNTGLSRSEQYF. CDR3 coding DNA: TGTGCCACCAGCAACACGGGACTCTCCAGGTCCGAGCAGTACTTC. This chain links TRBV15 with TRBJ2-7; TRBD2 might be the D (6 bases). Per the germline V gene, CDR1 is LNHNV and CDR2 is YYDKDF (reference sequence). V shed 4 bases and J shed 6 bases, with 19 bases lying between them. The CDR3 extends over 15 amino acids. Using reference TRBV15 and TRBJ2-7 for the parts outside the CDR3, the full variable domain is DAMVIQNPRYQVTQFGKPVTLSCSQTLNHNVMYWYQQKSSQAPKLLFHYYDKDFNNEADTPDNFQSRRPNTSFCFLDIRSPGLGDTAMYLCATSNTGLSRSEQYFGPGTRLTVT.

This clone was recorded once. This chain joins TRBV10-3 and TRBJ2-7; a possible D gene is TRBD1 (6 bases). Trimming took 7 bases from V and 3 from J, leaving 10 bases between them. Looked up from germline, CDR1 is ENHRY and CDR2 is SYGVKD. This CDR3 has 12 residues. This CDR3 is CAITGRGYEQYF. The CDR3 DNA follows: TGTGCCATCACTGGCAGGGGCTACGAGCAGTACTTC.

V is TRBV30 and J is TRBJ2-1, with D perhaps TRBD2 (6 bases). V was cut by 0 bases and J by 6 bases, with 15 bases left in between. This CDR3 is 15 amino acids long. Germline V gives CDR1 GTSNPN, CDR2 SVGIG (reference sequence). CDR3 nucleotide sequence: TGTGCCTGGAGTGTATATGCCCGGGGAGGCAATGAGCAGTTCTTC. Translated: CAWSVYARGGNEQFF.